A single sample is the source of the 29 T cell receptor beta chains below, sequenced in a study of T cell clonality in common variable immunodeficiency. Libraries were prepared by immunoSEQ multiplex PCR; TCRdb keeps only in-frame clonotypes and omits some of them. Observed in the sample are 45,000 to 55,000 clones, none of them singletons. Material for sequencing was peripheral blood mononuclear cells. The source is a person aged 18 to 75 in good health.

Concerning this clone: From the germline J gene comes the end of the CDR3, since the read stops 3 residues before it. The chain carries TRBV7-6 and TRBJ2-7; 8 nucleotides align to TRBD2. This CDR3 is built from 15 residues. Germline CDR1 and CDR2: SGHVS and FNYEAQ. Unmatched junction bases numbered 7, after V lost 4 bases and J lost 2 bases. The CDR3 DNA, read in part, is TGTGCCAGCAGCTCCCCTCAAGCGGGGGCCTACGAG. It translates to CASSSPQAGAYE. From start to end, the CDR3 is CASSSPQAGAYEQYF.

The table lists this clone with many counts. The read finishes 3 residues shy of the CDR3 end, and the germline J gene is used to complete it. The V gene is TRBV5-1, the J gene TRBJ2-5; D could derive from TRBD1 or TRBD2 (5 bases each). The CDR3 runs 15 residues. CDR1 and CDR2 from the germline V gene are SGHRS and YFSETQ. Trimming pared 0 bases from V and 2 bases from J, leaving 11 bases between. CDR3 DNA (partial): TGCGCCAGCAGCTTGGGTGTCAGGGAGCAAGAGACC. It yields the protein CASSLGVREQET. Given in full, the CDR3 is CASSLGVREQETQYF.

At least ten counts were recorded for this clone. The CDR3 end is not reached by the read, which stops 3 residues before it; the germline J gene fills it in. The chain is built from TRBV5-1 and TRBJ2-1, with D possibly TRBD2 on 6 matching bases. Per germline, CDR1 SGHRS and CDR2 YFSETQ. Between the trimmed V and J ends, which lost 0 bases and 4 bases, there was a span of 14 bases. This CDR3 is built from 16 residues. CDR3 bases read: TGCGCCAGCAGCTTGGCCGGGGGAACAGTTTACAATGAG. Translation gives CASSLAGGTVYNE. The entire CDR3 sequence reads CASSLAGGTVYNEQFF.

This clone was seen ten or more times. Coverage ceases 3 residues before the CDR3 finishes, and the germline J gene fills in the end. The V call is TRBV11-2, the J call TRBJ2-7; 8 bases are shared with TRBD2. CDR1 and CDR2 from the germline V gene are SGHAT and FQNNGV. The J segment lost 6 bases and the V segment lost 0 bases, leaving 7 bases of the junction unmatched. The CDR3 length is 15 residues. The CDR3: CASSLEVGRGFEQYF. The part of the CDR3 DNA that was read is TGTGCCAGCAGCTTAGAGGTCGGGAGGGGCTTCGAG.

This clone was found many times. The read ends 3 residues shy of where the CDR3 ends; the end is completed using the germline J gene. The rearrangement links TRBV20-1 to TRBJ2-7; 11 bases map to TRBD2. CDR3 length equals 13 residues. Germline V gene lookup returns CDR1 DFQATT and CDR2 SNEGSKA (reference sequence). Unmatched junction bases numbered 7, after V lost 6 bases and J lost 6 bases. CDR3 residues: CSARLAGTLEQYF. The sequenced CDR3 bases are TGCAGTGCGAGACTAGCGGGAACCCTCGAG.

This clone was seen only a few times. The sequence runs out 3 residues before the end of the CDR3; the remainder is reconstructed from the germline J gene. V usage is TRBV19 and J usage is TRBJ1-4; 10 bases agree with TRBD1. CDR1 and CDR2 (germline): LNHDA, SQIVND (reference sequence). Germline trimming cut 6 bases from V and 8 bases from J; bases unmatched to any gene: 12. This CDR3 has 16 residues. CDR3 DNA (partial): TGTGCCAGTAGCCGGGACAGGGGATTGGGAGCGGAAAAA. This codes for CASSRDRGLGAEK. The entire CDR3 protein is CASSRDRGLGAEKLFF.

This clone was detected ten times or more. The DNA ends 3 residues before the CDR3 does, and the rest of the CDR3 is filled in from the germline J gene. The rearrangement joins TRBV19 to TRBJ1-1; 11 bases match TRBD1. The V gene's germline CDR1 is LNHDA and CDR2 SQIVND (reference sequence). Trimming at V came to 5 bases and at J to 0 bases, leaving 2 bases not matched to a gene. This CDR3 contains 15 residues. CDR3 DNA, as far as it was read: TGTGCCAGTAGTGCGGACAGGGGGCTGAACACTGAA. Translation gives CASSADRGLNTE. The whole CDR3 protein reads CASSADRGLNTEAFF.

In this sample, this clone turned up a few times. A far bigger clonotype differs at one base, so this is likely a read error. The CDR3 is cut off 3 residues early in the read; its end comes from the germline J gene. The rearrangement links TRBV6-1 to TRBJ2-1; D gene uncertain. CDR1 and CDR2 from the germline V gene are MNHNS and SASEGT. The CDR3 loop spans 14 amino acids. Trimming cost V 3 bases and J 6 bases, with 12 bases left between them. Incomplete CDR3 DNA: TGTGCCAGCAGTGAGCGGTCGCAATCCAATGAG. Amino acids: CASSERSQSNE. The entire CDR3 sequence reads CASSERSQSNEQFF.

Many counts were recorded for this clone. The read terminates 3 residues before the CDR3 end, so the remaining end is supplied by the germline J gene. This chain links TRBV20-1 with TRBJ1-1, with a weak D call TRBD1 (5 bases). The germline V gene encodes CDR1 DFQATT and CDR2 SNEGSKA (reference sequence). With 5 bases removed from V and 5 bases from J, the gap between germline ends came to 15 bases. The CDR3 loop spans 13 amino acids. CDR3 DNA (partial): TGCAGTGCTTCCACCCAGGGAGGGACTGAA. Residues: CSASTQGGTE. The CDR3 in full is CSASTQGGTEAFF.

This clone was recorded a few times. An end of the junction differs from the germline gene, which may be a read error. The CDR3 extends 3 residues past the end of the read, so its final part is completed from the germline J gene. Additional DNA sequences in this sample encode the identical CDR3. The chain employs TRBV7-6 and TRBJ2-7, with 7 bases aligning to TRBD1. Germline CDR1 SGHVS, CDR2 FNYEAQ. The CDR3 extends over 14 amino acids. CDR3 sequence reads: CASSLGRGSYEQYF. The covered CDR3 bases are TGCGCCAGCAGCTTGGGCAGGGGGAGCTACGAG.

This clone was picked up many times. The chain's CDR3 is CASSPGDRFLTNEKLFF. CDR3 DNA, as far as it was read: TGCGCCAGCAGCCCCGGGGACAGGTTTCTAACTAATGAAAAA. This chain joins TRBV5-1 and TRBJ1-4, with 8 positions matching TRBD1. The read ends 3 residues shy of where the CDR3 ends; the end is completed using the germline J gene. This CDR3 is 17 amino acids long. CDR1 is SGHRS, CDR2 YFSETQ, per germline. V trimming: 4 bases; J trimming: 1 base; junction bases outside the gene matches: 9.

This clone was detected ten times or more. The sequenced fragment ends 3 residues before the CDR3 boundary, so the rest is inferred from the germline J gene. This chain links TRBV20-1 with TRBJ2-7; 7 positions match TRBD1. This CDR3 has 14 amino acids. With V trimmed by 2 bases and J by 6 bases, 10 bases remained unmatched. CDR1 and CDR2 from the germline V gene are DFQATT and SNEGSKA (reference sequence). Partial CDR3 DNA: TGCAGTGCTAGAACCCGGGACAGCCCTTCCGAG. Translation: CSARTRDSPSE. The full CDR3 protein reads CSARTRDSPSEQYF.

This clone was recorded many times. The read ends 3 residues before the CDR3 terminus; that terminus is restored from the germline J gene. This chain connects TRBV7-6 to TRBJ1-5; possibly TRBD1 for D (6 bases). Per the germline V gene, CDR1 is SGHVS and CDR2 is FNYEAQ. V was clipped by 1 base and J by 6 bases, with 10 bases between them. The CDR3 consists of 14 residues. The CDR3 spells CASSLGRGGQPQHF. CDR3 bases read: TGTGCCAGCAGCTTAGGCAGGGGAGGTCAGCCC.

This clone occurred many times. The sequence runs out 3 residues before the end of the CDR3; the remainder is reconstructed from the germline J gene. The genes are TRBV30 and TRBJ1-2; 12 positions match TRBD1. CDR3 length equals 14 residues. J lost 4 bases, V lost 8 bases, and 8 bases had no gene match. Per the germline V gene, CDR1 is GTSNPN and CDR2 is SVGIG (reference sequence). Partial CDR3 DNA: TGTGCCCGGGACAGGGGGCTTTCGGGCTATGGC. Translating gives CARDRGLSGYG. The full CDR3 protein reads CARDRGLSGYGYTF.

This clone was seen repeatedly, ten times or more. The CDR3 end is not reached by the read, which stops 3 residues before it; the germline J gene fills it in. This sequence joins TRBV18 and TRBJ2-2; 7 nucleotides agree with TRBD1. V shed 3 bases, J shed 4 bases, and the junction held 5 bases outside the gene matches. The CDR3 runs 15 residues. Germline V gives CDR1 KGHSH, CDR2 LQKENI. The CDR3 bases that were read are TGTGCCAGCTCACCGGCACAGGGGTCCACCGGGGAG. Translated, it gives CASSPAQGSTGE. The whole CDR3 region reads CASSPAQGSTGELFF.

The sample holds many counts of this clone. The read ends 3 residues before the CDR3 terminus; that terminus is restored from the germline J gene. The chain recombines TRBV18 with TRBJ1-5; TRBD1 matches at 9 bases. J lost 2 bases, V lost 4 bases, and 3 bases had no gene match. CDR3 length equals 15 residues. Germline CDR1 reads KGHSH; CDR2 reads LQKENI. CDR3 bases read: TGTGCCAGCTCACGGACAGGGGACGGCAATCAGCCC. Encoded protein: CASSRTGDGNQP. The whole CDR3 reads CASSRTGDGNQPQHF. Full variable domain (remainder filled in from reference TRBV18 and TRBJ1-5): NAGVMQNPRHLVRRRGQEARLRCSPMKGHSHVYWYRQLPEEGLKFMVYLQKENIIDESGMPKERFSAEFPKEGPSILRIQQVVRGDSAAYFCASSRTGDGNQPQHFGDGTRLSIL.

This clone was detected ten times or more. The CDR3 end falls 3 residues outside the read, so it is completed with the germline J gene. V usage is TRBV19 and J usage is TRBJ2-7; D unclear. Trimming took off 5 bases at V and 0 bases at J, with 8 bases between the two ends. The CDR3 runs 13 residues. Germline CDR1 LNHDA, CDR2 SQIVND (reference sequence). The CDR3 here is CASSPRYSYEQYF. The covered CDR3 bases are TGTGCCAGTAGTCCCCGGTACTCCTACGAG.

This clone was observed at least ten times. The CDR3 end is not reached by the read, which stops 3 residues before it; the germline J gene fills it in. The chain is built from TRBV28 and TRBJ2-5; 7 bases are a match to TRBD2. The ends lost 5 bases at V and 6 bases at J; junction bases unmatched: 12. Per the germline V gene, CDR1 is MDHEN and CDR2 is SYDVKM. The CDR3 consists of 15 residues. The CDR3 bases that were read are TGTGCCAGCAGTCCTCCTCTAGAGCGGGGACAGACC. Amino acid sequence: CASSPPLERGQT. Given in full, the CDR3 is CASSPPLERGQTQYF.

This clone showed up many times. The read ends 3 residues before the CDR3 terminus; that terminus is restored from the germline J gene. The chain links TRBV28 to TRBJ2-7; 8 nucleotides line up with TRBD1. Per the germline V gene, CDR1 is MDHEN and CDR2 is SYDVKM. There are 17 residues in the CDR3. V shed 3 bases and J 2 bases; nucleotides not matched to a gene: 12. Partial CDR3 DNA: TGTGCCAGCAGTTTCTCTTATGGGACAGGCAACGCCTACGAG. It translates to CASSFSYGTGNAYE. The full-length CDR3 reads as CASSFSYGTGNAYEQYF.

This clone was observed many times. With the read ending 3 residues before the CDR3 end, the germline J gene is used to fill in that end. V is TRBV20-1 and J is TRBJ2-2; TRBD2 aligns across 9 bases. Germline CDR1 reads DFQATT; CDR2 reads SNEGSKA (reference sequence). The CDR3 has 18 amino acids. The V and J ends lost 0 bases and 1 base, in that order; junction bases with no gene match: 9. Incomplete CDR3 DNA: TGCAGTGCTAGAGAGATCAGTAGCGGGAGTGAGAACACCGGGGAG. This sequence encodes CSAREISSGSENTGE. The CDR3 in its entirety is CSAREISSGSENTGELFF.

This clone was picked up many times. The CDR3 end is not reached by the read, which stops 3 residues before it; the germline J gene fills it in. This sequence joins TRBV27 and TRBJ1-1; 8 bases match TRBD1. The V gene's germline CDR1 is MNHEY and CDR2 SMNVEV (reference sequence). There are 12 residues in the CDR3. With 6 bases clipped from V and 4 bases from J, the junction kept 1 base outside the gene matches. CDR3 loop: CASSDRGTEAFF. The sequenced part of the CDR3 DNA is TGTGCCAGCAGCGACAGGGGCACTGAA.

There are many counts of this clone. The read comes to an end 3 residues before the CDR3 does, leaving the germline J gene to fill in the end. The V call is TRBV20-1, the J call TRBJ2-3; 11 nucleotides align to TRBD2. Germline V gene lookup returns CDR1 DFQATT and CDR2 SNEGSKA (reference sequence). The junction had 2 bases not matched to a gene; V was cut back by 4 bases and J by 2 bases. The CDR3 totals 14 residues. This chain's CDR3 is CSAKTSGDTDTQYF. The CDR3 bases that were read are TGCAGTGCTAAGACTAGCGGGGACACAGATACG.

This clone appeared many times. The read falls 3 residues short of the CDR3 end, and the missing part is taken from the germline J gene. The chain has TRBV6-2 or TRBV6-3 and TRBJ2-7; 9 positions match TRBD2. The CDR3 has 14 amino acids. The V segment lost 10 bases and the J segment 3 bases; nucleotides outside the gene matches: 10. Germline V gene lookup returns CDR1 MNHEY and CDR2 SVGEGT. CDR3 amino acids: CATSPGTSFYEQYF. The sequenced part of the CDR3 DNA is TGTGCCACCTCCCCCGGGACTAGCTTCTACGAG.

This clone was found many times. The read halts 3 residues ahead of the CDR3 end, with the missing end drawn from the germline J gene. The chain joins TRBV6-2 or TRBV6-3 to TRBJ2-2, with D possibly matching TRBD2 (5 bases). CDR1 MNHEY and CDR2 SVGEGT come from the germline V gene. V was trimmed by 8 bases and J by 7 bases, leaving 14 bases between them. The CDR3 runs to 13 residues. CDR3 region: CASRKRNGGELFF. The part of the CDR3 DNA that was read is TGTGCCAGCCGAAAGCGGAATGGCGGGGAG.

In this sample, this clone turned up many times. The CDR3 end falls 3 residues outside the read, so it is completed with the germline J gene. This sequence joins TRBV20-1 and TRBJ2-7; TRBD2 matches 8 bases. CDR1 DFQATT and CDR2 SNEGSKA come from the germline V gene (reference sequence). The CDR3 loop spans 15 amino acids. The V gene end was trimmed by 0 bases and the J gene end by 0 bases; junction bases not matched to a gene: 4. The DNA read from the CDR3 is TGCAGTGCTAGAGATCAGGGGACTAGCTCCTACGAG. Its protein is CSARDQGTSSYE. The entire CDR3 protein is CSARDQGTSSYEQYF.

This clone was counted at least ten times. Read sequence stops 3 residues before the CDR3 end, and the germline J gene provides the missing end. V and J are TRBV2 and TRBJ2-1; 12 nucleotides match TRBD2. J lost 9 bases, V lost 3 bases, and 6 bases had no gene match. Germline V lookup: CDR1 SNHLY, CDR2 FYNNEI. The CDR3 runs 15 residues. The sequenced part of the CDR3 DNA is TGTGCCAGCAGTGACCTGACTAGCGGGAGTGGTGAG. Translated, it gives CASSDLTSGSGE. The full CDR3 sequence reads CASSDLTSGSGEQFF.

This clone has ten or more counts. The DNA ends 3 residues before the CDR3 does, and the rest of the CDR3 is filled in from the germline J gene. The V call is TRBV20-1, the J call TRBJ2-2; tentative D call: TRBD2 (5 bases). The CDR3 runs to 12 residues. V lost 5 bases and J lost 6, with 10 bases in between. Germline V CDR1 and CDR2: DFQATT, SNEGSKA (reference sequence). The sequenced CDR3 bases are TGCAGTGCTTCCGTAGCGCCCGGGGAG. Its protein is CSASVAPGE. The whole CDR3 sequence is CSASVAPGELFF.

In its sample, this clone was seen many times. Sequencing ends 3 residues short of the CDR3 end; the germline J gene provides the rest. The chain has TRBV18 and TRBJ2-7, with TRBD2 matching 7 bases. With V trimmed by 3 bases and J by 3 bases, 8 bases remained unmatched. Germline V CDR1 and CDR2: KGHSH, LQKENI. The CDR3 length is 15 residues. CDR3 region: CASSPDRGRVYEQYF. CDR3 DNA, as far as it was read: TGTGCCAGCTCACCTGACCGCGGGAGAGTCTACGAG.

This clone appeared many times. The read ends 3 residues before the CDR3 terminus; that terminus is restored from the germline J gene. The gene calls are TRBV30 and TRBJ2-2; 8 nucleotides match TRBD1. The CDR3 runs to 16 residues. CDR1 GTSNPN and CDR2 SVGIG come from the germline V gene (reference sequence). V lost 1 base and J lost 4; bases outside the gene matches: 8. The CDR3 DNA, read in part, is TGTGCCTGGAGTGACTTCGGGACAGGTGGCACCGGGGAG. It translates to CAWSDFGTGGTGE. The entire CDR3 protein is CAWSDFGTGGTGELFF.